This T cell receptor beta chain derives from a study of blood T cell repertoires in COVID-19. Whole-study context: Acute and convalescent COVID-19 specimens originated in the United States, Italy and Spain. From T cells, B-cell-depleted T cells, or PBMCs came the material, which was cDNA or gDNA.

Trimming pared 7 bases from V and 5 bases from J, leaving 18 bases between. Germline V gene data show CDR1 as MNHNY and CDR2 as SVGAGI (reference sequence). There are 15 residues in the CDR3. Original processing methods: Reference gene primer amplification gave nucleated cell count estimates. Data came from immunoSEQ multiplex PCR; TCRdb stores just in-frame clones and leaves some out. The V and J calls and clone size come from that table; D and trimming were worked out from the DNA. The table lists approximately 120,000 clones, over 65% of them singletons. The rearrangement links TRBV6-6 to TRBJ1-5; weak D call: TRBD1 (5 bases). Sequencing was done on a sample of peripheral blood. The TCR was taken from a woman in her sixties with acute or convalescent COVID-19. CDR3 sequence reads: CASITGQGNHQPQHF. DNA of the CDR3: TGTGCCAGCATTACGGGCCAGGGAAACCATCAGCCCCAGCATTTT.